This T cell receptor beta chain was sequenced for a study of shared clonotypes between healthy human individuals (dated by TCRdb to the early 2020s). The study in broad terms: The cohort comprised a couple of women and three men aged 18 to 49 years. To increase sequencing depth and limit assay-specific biases, TCR repertoire library preparation and sequencing were carried out by different laboratories using diverse techniques. To estimate repertoire size and how much clonotype sharing occurs between individuals, the study deeply sequenced the blood TCR repertoires of 4 to 6 healthy adults. Each donor's leukapheresis produced roughly between roughly 0.85 and 10 billion PBMCs. Per donor, three plates each were used for CD4 naive and CD4 memory, two for CD8 naive, and one for CD8 memory. Overall study results and their limits: Naive subsets generally had larger estimated clonotype richness than memory subsets did. Pairwise subsampling led to the expectation that sequencing depth would affect the degree of clonotype sharing among donors. Only blood was sampled, and tissue TCR repertoires likely differ from those in blood. Even with the large sequencing depth, rarefaction of the sorted-subset datasets indicated that sequencing was incomplete. When four donors were compared, the shared fraction of clonotypes was 5% to 6.5% for naive CD4, 3.5% to 4% for naive CD8, roughly 2.5% for memory CD4, and 0.4% for memory CD8. The genetic and exposure-history diversity represented was limited by the small number of donors. Compared with non-shared clonotypes, the clonotypes found in all four sorted-subset donors had higher generation probabilities.

V has 7 bases trimmed and J has 2 bases trimmed; junction bases matching no gene number 8. From cysteine to phenylalanine, the CDR3 is 14 amino acids long. Only the CDR3 region is kept as DNA, spanning 42 bases read in frame from base 1. Looking up the germline V gene (reference sequence) yields CDR1 GTSNPN and CDR2 SVGIG. Healthy HIV-negative adults with no recently reported acute infections or vaccinations were included as donors. All donors were Caucasian adults living in Nashville, Tennessee, USA. CD4+ T cells were enriched by magnetic negative selection, after which naive cells were positively selected on CD45RA and the negative fraction was taken as the memory subset. Blood was collected by leukapheresis, and PBMCs were isolated by Ficoll-Histopaque density gradient centrifugation and then cryopreserved in liquid nitrogen vapor phase. Purity and quantity of every magnetically sorted T cell population were checked by analytical flow cytometry. From each sorted fraction, genomic DNA was isolated and quantified by UV absorbance on a Nanodrop 2000c.

Using the deep immunoSEQ assay, multiplex PCR amplified TCR CDR3 regions from genomic DNA. For each cell subset, the extracted genomic DNA was distributed evenly across all wells of several immunoSEQ 96-well plates, and each plate served as one replicate. Each replicate PCR for sorted subsets received about 220 ng genomic DNA, equal to roughly 29,000 T cell genomes. The purified libraries were quantified using a Qubit 3.0 fluorometer, sized with a Bioanalyzer 2100, and then quantified again using the KAPA Library Quantification kit. Every immunoSEQ 96-well plate was sequenced on a dedicated single-read 150-cycle Illumina NextSeq 550 flow cell. Per the authors' processing: Because the immunoSEQ output included only junctional sequences and no quality scores, the filtering could not be the same as the filtering used for full-length reads. Sequences were annotated with PyIR, a Python wrapper for IgBLAST v1.9, using IMGT germline references to assign V/J genes and CDR3. Any read was removed if the V/J assignment was weak (E-value above 1e-6), the CDR3 was missing, or the read contained stop codons, out-of-frame junctions, or ambiguous translated residues. V3J clonotypes were defined by identical inferred V gene, J gene, and CDR3 amino acid sequence. To compute the percentage overlap between repertoires, the number of shared unique clonotypes was divided by the size of the smaller repertoire. RTK rarefaction, the Chao1 estimator, and Recon v2.1 estimates of unobserved clonotypes were used to assess repertoire richness. For all TCRbeta clonotypes obtained by the gDNA method from a few donors, generation probabilities were computed with OLGA. The clones in this table, taken by TCRdb from immuneACCESS, are in-frame only. Not every clone is retained; where verified, under half of the shortfall comes from an unresolved V gene, and the cause of the rest is unknown. That table furnishes V, J and clone size, whereas the DNA furnished D and trimming. The sample table shows a few million clones, and just over 90% are seen once. Clones ranked in the top ten supply roughly 0.13% of the sample.

As for this clone: Its antigen is not yet known. No quality values exist for individual bases; no much larger clone is one base distant.

Sequencing used naive CD4+ T cells sorted from blood. This specimen's cell subset or site label, interpreted: CD45RA+ positively selected. The receptor was isolated from a man between 18 and 35 years old in good health. The rearranged chain carries TRBV30 and TRBJ2-7, and 10 junction bases match TRBD2. The CDR3 region: CALLRSGGAYEQYF. The DNA reads as follows: TGTGCCTTACTAAGAAGCGGGGGGGCCTACGAGCAGTACTTC.